This entry lists 17 T cell receptor beta chains sequenced from one sample in a study of T cells after yellow fever vaccination. MiXCR, run by TCRdb on the 5' RACE reads, gives a single entry per CDR3 protein. The data contain 620,000 or so distinct CDR3 sequences, less than 20% of them seen just once; the ten biggest clones take up approximately 15%. The material sequenced was PBMCs, taken about 5 days after the first yellow fever vaccination. The receptors come from a man younger than 35 who received the YFV17D yellow fever vaccine.

The chain carries TRBV6-1 and TRBJ2-3; possible D gene TRBD2, 6 bases. Germline-derived CDR1 and CDR2 are MNHNS and SASEGT. The V end lost 6 bases, the J end lost 4 bases, and 11 bases lay between the germline ends. CDR3 length: 13 amino acids. The CDR3 region has the DNA TGTGCCAGCAGCCGACGACTAGCAGATACGCAGTATTTT. It translates to CASSRRLADTQYF.

The table lists this clonotype with many counts. The chain joins TRBV18 to TRBJ1-6, with unresolved D. The CDR3 is 14 amino acids. The V end lost 6 bases, the J end lost 8 bases, and 14 bases lay between the germline ends. In germline, CDR1 is KGHSH, CDR2 LQKENI. CDR3 DNA: TGTGCCAGCTCGCCGACGGCTCGCGATTCACCCCTCCACTTT. This translates into CASSPTARDSPLHF. Variable domain in full (rest from reference TRBV18 and TRBJ1-6): NAGVMQNPRHLVRRRGQEARLRCSPMKGHSHVYWYRQLPEEGLKFMVYLQKENIIDESGMPKERFSAEFPKEGPSILRIQQVVRGDSAAYFCASSPTARDSPLHFGNGTRLTVT.

This clonotype was counted a few times. The chain has TRBV20-1 and TRBJ2-5; TRBD1 or TRBD2 may be the D gene (5 bases each). CDR3 length: 14 amino acids. Trimming removed 1 base at V and 5 bases at J, with 14 bases between. Per germline, CDR1 DFQATT and CDR2 SNEGSKA (reference sequence). The CDR3 loop is CSARGRQGYETQYF. In nucleotides, the CDR3 is TGCAGTGCTAGAGGGAGGCAGGGCTACGAGACCCAGTACTTC.

The CDR3 DNA reads as TGTGCCAGCAGTCCTTTAGGGGGGGGCCGGAATGAGCAGTTCTTC. It translates to CASSPLGGGRNEQFF. This rearrangement joins TRBV12-3 or TRBV12-4 to TRBJ2-1, with D possibly TRBD2 on 7 matching bases. This CDR3 is 15 amino acids long. Deletions cut 5 bases from V and 7 bases from J, with 18 bases between.

This clonotype appeared a few times. This chain joins TRBV7-9 and TRBJ2-5; tentatively, D is TRBD1 (7 bases). V shed 4 bases and J shed 13 bases, with 16 bases lying between them. The CDR3 runs to 12 residues. Germline CDR1 reads SEHNR; CDR2 reads FQNEAQ (reference sequence). CDR3 loop: CASSSLDRTMYF. In DNA, the CDR3 is TGTGCCAGCAGCTCTCTGGACAGGACTATGTACTTC. The full variable domain, rest sourced from reference TRBV7-9 and TRBJ2-5, is DTGVSQNPRHKITKRGQNVTFRCDPISEHNRLYWYRQTLGQGPEFLTYFQNEAQLEKSRLLSDRFSAERPKGSFSTLEIQRTEQGDSAMYLCASSSLDRTMYFGPGTRLLVL.

This clonotype turned up a few times. This rearrangement joins TRBV15 to TRBJ2-3; 9 bases are shared with TRBD2. Germline CDR1 is LNHNV and CDR2 is YYDKDF (reference sequence). The ends lost 3 bases at V and 4 bases at J; junction bases unmatched: 11. CDR3 length equals 17 residues. This CDR3 reads CATSRSGGPQVPDTQYF. The CDR3 DNA reads TGTGCCACCAGCAGGAGCGGGGGGCCACAGGTCCCAGATACGCAGTATTTT.

This clonotype was seen more than once but under ten times. The V call is TRBV7-2, the J call TRBJ2-3; D may be TRBD2 (5 bases). Trimming left V 1 base short and J 2 bases short, with 13 bases between. The CDR3 is made up of 16 amino acids. Germline V gene data show CDR1 as SGHTA and CDR2 as FQGNSA. In DNA form, the CDR3 reads TGTGCCAGCAGCTTAGGGCCGGGCGGGTTCACAGATACGCAGTATTTT. It codes for CASSLGPGGFTDTQYF.

There are a few counts of this clonotype. In nucleotides, the CDR3 is TGCAGTGCTAGAGTGGGCCCTACAGGGGAGGGTGGTCAGCCCCAGCATTTT. As protein: CSARVGPTGEGGQPQHF. V gene TRBV20-1 combines with J gene TRBJ1-5; 7 nucleotides line up with TRBD1. Germline CDR1 is DFQATT and CDR2 is SNEGSKA (reference sequence). CDR3 size: 17 residues. After removal of 1 base from V and 6 bases from J, the junction contained 15 bases not matched to a gene.

The chain has TRBV20-1 and TRBJ2-3, with a possible D match to TRBD2 (6 bases). This CDR3 comprises 13 residues. From germline, CDR1 is DFQATT and CDR2 SNEGSKA (reference sequence). V lost 5 bases and J 5 bases, leaving 14 bases between the germline ends. CDR3 coding DNA: TGCAGTGCTGGTGGCGGGGTCGGAGATACGCAGTATTTT. It yields the protein CSAGGGVGDTQYF.

This clonotype was recorded a few times. The chain employs TRBV5-1 and TRBJ1-1, with D possibly being TRBD1 (6 bases). This CDR3 is 13 amino acids long. Germline loops: CDR1 SGHRS, CDR2 YFSETQ. Deletions cut 6 bases from V and 3 bases from J, with 12 bases between. The CDR3 protein is CASKGETDTEAFF. The CDR3 nucleotides read TGCGCCAGCAAGGGGGAAACAGACACTGAAGCTTTCTTT.

The chain combines TRBV29-1 with TRBJ2-1, with a possible D match to TRBD2 (5 bases). The CDR3 loop spans 14 amino acids. Germline V gives CDR1 SQVTM, CDR2 ANQGSEA. The V gene lost 8 bases and the J gene lost 2 bases, with 16 bases spanning the gap. CDR3 in amino acids: CSFTRSGPYNEQFF. DNA of the CDR3: TGCAGCTTTACCAGGAGCGGTCCCTACAATGAGCAGTTCTTC.

The table lists this clonotype with a few counts. The chain carries TRBV27 and TRBJ1-1, with D possibly matching TRBD1 (5 bases). The CDR3 runs 14 residues. V lost 5 bases and J 1 base, leaving 11 bases between the germline ends. CDR1 MNHEY and CDR2 SMNVEV come from the germline V gene (reference sequence). Here the CDR3 DNA reads TGTGCCAGCAGTGACCAGGGCTCGAACACTGAAGCTTTCTTT. Its translation is CASSDQGSNTEAFF.

This clonotype was seen just once. The chain employs TRBV6-5 and TRBJ2-3; 8 bases fit TRBD1. This CDR3 is 15 amino acids long. Germline trimming cut 0 bases from V and 7 bases from J; bases unmatched to any gene: 6. Germline lookup yields CDR1 MNHEY and CDR2 SVGAGI. The CDR3 here is CASSYSAGGRNTQYF. As DNA, the CDR3 is TGTGCCAGCAGTTACTCGGCAGGGGGCAGGAATACGCAGTATTTT.

V gene TRBV28 combines with J gene TRBJ1-2; 7 nucleotides line up with TRBD1. This CDR3 is 15 amino acids long. The junction had 10 bases not matched to a gene; V was cut back by 7 bases and J by 2 bases. Germline CDR1 MDHEN, CDR2 SYDVKM. In nucleotides, the CDR3 is TGTGCCAGCACCCAGGCCCAGGGGGGCAACTATGGCTACACCTTC. It translates to CASTQAQGGNYGYTF.

This clonotype occurred many times. This rearrangement joins TRBV4-1 to TRBJ2-6, with unresolved D. Germline assignment: CDR1 MGHRA and CDR2 YSYEKL. V lost 2 bases and J lost 1, with 3 bases in between. CDR3 size: 14 residues. The chain's CDR3 is CASSQPSGANVLTF. The CDR3 coding sequence is TGCGCCAGCAGCCAACCGTCTGGGGCCAACGTCCTGACTTTC.

This clonotype was recorded a few times. V is TRBV27 and J is TRBJ1-1; tentative D call: TRBD1 (6 bases). Trimming removed 5 bases from V and 1 base from J, with 11 bases in between. The CDR3 length is 14 residues. CDR1 is MNHEY, CDR2 SMNVEV, per germline (reference sequence). CDR3 DNA sequence: TGTGCCAGCAGTCGGGGACAATGGAACACTGAAGCTTTCTTT. This sequence encodes CASSRGQWNTEAFF.

The V gene is TRBV4-1, the J gene TRBJ1-1; D is unresolved. Germline V CDR1 and CDR2: MGHRA, YSYEKL. V was shortened by 1 base and J by 5 bases, with 8 bases between the two germline ends. This CDR3 comprises 13 residues. The CDR3 DNA reads TGCGCCAGCAGCCAAGTGGGGAGAACTGAAGCTTTCTTT. It is translated as CASSQVGRTEAFF.